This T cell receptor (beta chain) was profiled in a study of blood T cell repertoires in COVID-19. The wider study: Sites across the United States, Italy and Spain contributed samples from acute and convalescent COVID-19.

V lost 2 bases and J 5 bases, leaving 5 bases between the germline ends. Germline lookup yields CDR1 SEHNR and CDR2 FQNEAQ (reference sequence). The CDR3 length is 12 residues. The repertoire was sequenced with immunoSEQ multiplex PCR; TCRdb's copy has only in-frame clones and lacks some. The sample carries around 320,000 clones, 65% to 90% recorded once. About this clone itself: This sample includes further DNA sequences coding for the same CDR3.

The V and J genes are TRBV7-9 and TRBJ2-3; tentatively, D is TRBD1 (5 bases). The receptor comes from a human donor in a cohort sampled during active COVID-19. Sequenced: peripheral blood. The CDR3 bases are TGTGCCAGCAGCTTACAGGGAGATACGCAGTATTTT. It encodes CASSLQGDTQYF.